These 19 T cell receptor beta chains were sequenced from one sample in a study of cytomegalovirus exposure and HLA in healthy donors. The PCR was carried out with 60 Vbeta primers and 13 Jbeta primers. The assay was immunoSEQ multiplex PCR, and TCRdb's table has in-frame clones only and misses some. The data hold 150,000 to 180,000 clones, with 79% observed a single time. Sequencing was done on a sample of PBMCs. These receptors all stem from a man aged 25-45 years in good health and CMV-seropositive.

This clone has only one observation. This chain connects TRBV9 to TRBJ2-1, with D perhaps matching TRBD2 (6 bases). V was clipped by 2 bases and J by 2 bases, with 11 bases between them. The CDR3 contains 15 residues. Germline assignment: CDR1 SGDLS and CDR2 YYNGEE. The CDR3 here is CASSVLASAYNEQFF. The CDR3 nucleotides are TGTGCCAGCAGCGTTCTGGCTAGCGCCTACAATGAGCAGTTCTTC. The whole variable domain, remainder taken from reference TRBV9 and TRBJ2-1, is DSGVTQTPKHLITATGQRVTLRCSPRSGDLSVYWYQQSLDQGLQFLIQYYNGEERAKGNILERFSAQQFPDLHSELNLSSLELGDSALYFCASSVLASAYNEQFFGPGTRLTVL.

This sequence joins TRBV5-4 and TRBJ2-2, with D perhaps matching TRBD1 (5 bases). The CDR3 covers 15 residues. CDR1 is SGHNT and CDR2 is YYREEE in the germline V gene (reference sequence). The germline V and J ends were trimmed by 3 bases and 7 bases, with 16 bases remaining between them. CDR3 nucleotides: TGTGCCAGCAGCTCCCCGACAGTTGCTGTCGGGGAGCTGTTTTTT. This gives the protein CASSSPTVAVGELFF.

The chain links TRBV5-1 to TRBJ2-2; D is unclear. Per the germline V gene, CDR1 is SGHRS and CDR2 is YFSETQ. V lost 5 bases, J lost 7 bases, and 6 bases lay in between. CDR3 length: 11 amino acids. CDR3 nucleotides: TGCGCCAGCAGAGAGGACGGGGAGCTGTTTTTT. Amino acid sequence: CASREDGELFF. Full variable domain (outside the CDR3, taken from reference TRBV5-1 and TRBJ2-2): KAGVTQTPRYLIKTRGQQVTLSCSPISGHRSVSWYQQTPGQGLQFLFEYFSETQRNKGNFPGRFSGRQFSNSRSEMNVSTLELGDSALYLCASREDGELFFGEGSRLTVL.

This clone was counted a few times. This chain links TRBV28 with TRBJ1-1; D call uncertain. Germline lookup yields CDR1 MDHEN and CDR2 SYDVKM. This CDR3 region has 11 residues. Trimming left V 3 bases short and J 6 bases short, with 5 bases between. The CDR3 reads CASSLRSEAFF. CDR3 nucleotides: TGTGCCAGCAGTTTGAGGTCTGAAGCTTTCTTT. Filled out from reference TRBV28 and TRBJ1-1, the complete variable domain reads DVKVTQSSRYLVKRTGEKVFLECVQDMDHENMFWYRQDPGLGLRLIYFSYDVKMKEKGDIPEGYSVSREKKERFSLILESASTNQTSMYLCASSLRSEAFFGQGTRLTVV.

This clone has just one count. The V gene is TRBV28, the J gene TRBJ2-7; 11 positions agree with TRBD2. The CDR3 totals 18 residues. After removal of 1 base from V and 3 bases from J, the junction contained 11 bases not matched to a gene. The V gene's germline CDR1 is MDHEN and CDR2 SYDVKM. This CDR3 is CASSLLLAGGDAGYEQYF. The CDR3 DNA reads TGTGCCAGCAGTTTATTGCTAGCGGGAGGTGATGCGGGCTACGAGCAGTACTTC.

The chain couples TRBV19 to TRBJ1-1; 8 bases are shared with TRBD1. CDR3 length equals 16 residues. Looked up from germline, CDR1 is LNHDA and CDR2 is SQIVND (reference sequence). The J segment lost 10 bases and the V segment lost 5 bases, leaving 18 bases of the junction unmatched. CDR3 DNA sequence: TGTGCCAGTAGTTCTCTCGGTGGGGGGACAGGCAGAGCAGCTTTCTTT. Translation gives CASSSLGGGTGRAAFF.

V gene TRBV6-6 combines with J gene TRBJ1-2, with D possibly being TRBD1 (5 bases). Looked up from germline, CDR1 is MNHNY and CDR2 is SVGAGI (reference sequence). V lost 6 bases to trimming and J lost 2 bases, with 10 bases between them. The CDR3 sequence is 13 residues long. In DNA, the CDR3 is TGTGCCAGCAGCCCGGCAGGGAACTATGGCTACACCTTC. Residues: CASSPAGNYGYTF.

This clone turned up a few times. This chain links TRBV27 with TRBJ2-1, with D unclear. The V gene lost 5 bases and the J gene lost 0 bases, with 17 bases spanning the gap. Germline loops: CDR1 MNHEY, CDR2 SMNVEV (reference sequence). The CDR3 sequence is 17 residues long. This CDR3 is CASSPKAPSYSYNEQFF. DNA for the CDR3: TGTGCCAGCAGTCCAAAAGCTCCCTCGTACTCCTACAATGAGCAGTTCTTC.

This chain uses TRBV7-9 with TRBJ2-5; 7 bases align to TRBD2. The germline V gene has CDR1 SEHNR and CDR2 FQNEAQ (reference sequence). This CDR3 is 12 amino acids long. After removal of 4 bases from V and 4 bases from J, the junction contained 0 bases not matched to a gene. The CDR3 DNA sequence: TGTGCCAGCAGCTGGGAGGGAGAGACCCAGTACTTC. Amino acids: CASSWEGETQYF.

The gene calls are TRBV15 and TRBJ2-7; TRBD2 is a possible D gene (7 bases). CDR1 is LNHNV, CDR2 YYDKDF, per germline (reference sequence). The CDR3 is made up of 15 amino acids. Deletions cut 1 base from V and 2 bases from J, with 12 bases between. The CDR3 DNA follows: TGTGCCACCAGCAGAGCCCTAGGGGGGGCCTACGAGCAGTACTTC. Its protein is CATSRALGGAYEQYF. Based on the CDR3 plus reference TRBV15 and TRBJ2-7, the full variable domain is DAMVIQNPRYQVTQFGKPVTLSCSQTLNHNVMYWYQQKSSQAPKLLFHYYDKDFNNEADTPDNFQSRRPNTSFCFLDIRSPGLGDTAMYLCATSRALGGAYEQYFGPGTRLTVT.

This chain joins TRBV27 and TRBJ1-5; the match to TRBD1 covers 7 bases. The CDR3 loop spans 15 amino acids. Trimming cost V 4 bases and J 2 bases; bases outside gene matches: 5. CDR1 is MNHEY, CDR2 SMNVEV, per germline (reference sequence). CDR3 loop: CASSYRQGGNQPQHF. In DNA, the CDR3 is TGTGCCAGCAGTTACCGGCAGGGGGGCAATCAGCCCCAGCATTTT.

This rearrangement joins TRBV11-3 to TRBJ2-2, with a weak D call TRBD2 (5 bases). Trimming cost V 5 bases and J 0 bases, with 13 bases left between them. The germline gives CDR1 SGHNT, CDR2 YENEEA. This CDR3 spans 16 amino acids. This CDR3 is CASSPQSGANTGELFF. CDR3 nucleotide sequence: TGTGCCAGCAGCCCGCAAAGCGGAGCGAACACCGGGGAGCTGTTTTTT. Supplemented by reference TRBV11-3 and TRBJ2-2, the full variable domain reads EAGVVQSPRYKIIEKKQPVAFWCNPISGHNTLYWYLQNLGQGPELLIRYENEEAVDDSQLPKDRFSAERLKGVDSTLKIQPAELGDSAVYLCASSPQSGANTGELFFGEGSRLTVL.

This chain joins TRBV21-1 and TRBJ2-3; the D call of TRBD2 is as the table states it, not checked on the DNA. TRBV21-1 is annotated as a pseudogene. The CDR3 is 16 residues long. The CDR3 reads CASSKVGGAPTDTQYF. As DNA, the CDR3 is TGTGCCAGCAGCAAAGTGGGCGGGGCCCCCACAGATACGCAGTATTTT.

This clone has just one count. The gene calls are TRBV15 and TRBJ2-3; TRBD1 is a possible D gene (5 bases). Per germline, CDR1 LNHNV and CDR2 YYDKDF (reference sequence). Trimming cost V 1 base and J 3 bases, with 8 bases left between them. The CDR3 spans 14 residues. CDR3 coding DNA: TGTGCCACCAGCAGAGGATCAGGGACAGATACGCAGTATTTT. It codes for CATSRGSGTDTQYF.

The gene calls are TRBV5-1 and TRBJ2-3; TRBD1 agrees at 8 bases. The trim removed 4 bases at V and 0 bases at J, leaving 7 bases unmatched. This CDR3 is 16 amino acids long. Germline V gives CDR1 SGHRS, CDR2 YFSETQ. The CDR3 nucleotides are TGCGCCAGCAGCGGACCGACAGGGGCTAGCACAGATACGCAGTATTTT. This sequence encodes CASSGPTGASTDTQYF.

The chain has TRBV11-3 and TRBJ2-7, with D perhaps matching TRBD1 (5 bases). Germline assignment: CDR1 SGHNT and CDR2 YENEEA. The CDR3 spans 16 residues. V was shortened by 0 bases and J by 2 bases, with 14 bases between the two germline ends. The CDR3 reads CASSLDSDGQTYEQYF. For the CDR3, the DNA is TGTGCCAGCAGCTTAGATTCGGACGGACAAACCTACGAGCAGTACTTC.

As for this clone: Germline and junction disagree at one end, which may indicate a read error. The CDR3 reads CASSQKPGTSVTEELFF. The CDR3 coding sequence is TGCGCCAGCAGCCAAAAACCCGGGACTAGCGTTACCGAGGAGCTGTTTTTT. V gene TRBV4-1 combines with J gene TRBJ2-2; 10 nucleotides match TRBD2. The CDR3 is 17 amino acids. Germline V gene data show CDR1 as MGHRA and CDR2 as YSYEKL.

CDR3 region: CASSSGQGGGNQPQHF. In nucleotides, the CDR3 is TGTGCCAGCAGTTCGGGACAGGGTGGCGGCAATCAGCCCCAGCATTTT. This chain uses TRBV27 with TRBJ1-5, with 9 bases fitting TRBD1. CDR1 MNHEY and CDR2 SMNVEV come from the germline V gene (reference sequence). The CDR3 loop spans 16 amino acids. Trimming at V came to 4 bases and at J to 2 bases, leaving 6 bases not matched to a gene.

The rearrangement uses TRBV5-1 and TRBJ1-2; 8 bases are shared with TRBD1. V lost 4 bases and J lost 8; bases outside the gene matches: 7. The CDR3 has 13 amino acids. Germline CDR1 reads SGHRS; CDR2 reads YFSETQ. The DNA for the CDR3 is TGCGCCAGCAGCCCTGACAGGGGAGGAGGCTACACCTTC. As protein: CASSPDRGGGYTF.